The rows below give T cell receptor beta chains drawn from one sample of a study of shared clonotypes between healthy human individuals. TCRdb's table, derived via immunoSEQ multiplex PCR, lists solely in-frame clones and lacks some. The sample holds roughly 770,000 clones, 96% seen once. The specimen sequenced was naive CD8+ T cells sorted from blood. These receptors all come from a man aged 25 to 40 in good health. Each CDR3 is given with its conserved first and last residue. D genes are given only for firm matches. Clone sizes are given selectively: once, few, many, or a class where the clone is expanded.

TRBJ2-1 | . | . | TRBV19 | TGTGCCATCCGGACGGAGTACAATGAGCAGTTCTTC | CAIRTEYNEQFF
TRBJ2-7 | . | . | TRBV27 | TGTGCCAGCATGGACGGGGTGGGGAATCGCGAGCAGTACTTC | CASMDGVGNREQYF
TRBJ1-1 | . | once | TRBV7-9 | TGTGCCAGCGATGTTTCGACGGAAAAATACACTGAAGCTTTCTTT | CASDVSTEKYTEAFF
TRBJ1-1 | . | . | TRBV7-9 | TGTGCCAGCAGCTTACCTGAGGACGGGAGGAACACTGAAGCTTTCTTT | CASSLPEDGRNTEAFF
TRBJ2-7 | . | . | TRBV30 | TGTGCCTGGAGTCCACAGGGTGAACAGTACTTC | CAWSPQGEQYF
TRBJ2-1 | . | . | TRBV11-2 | TGTGCCAGCAGCTTGTCCTCCCCCTTCCCTAACAATGAGCAGTTCTTC | CASSLSSPFPNNEQFF
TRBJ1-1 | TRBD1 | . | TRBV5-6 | TGTGCCAGCAGCTTAGGACAGGTCGAAGCTTTCTTT | CASSLGQVEAFF
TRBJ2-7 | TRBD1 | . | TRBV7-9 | TGTGCCACCCTGGGCAGACAGGGTCGTTCCTACGAGCAGTACTTC | CATLGRQGRSYEQYF
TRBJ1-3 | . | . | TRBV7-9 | TGTGCCAGCAGACCCTTTTCGACAGTGAGGAACACCATATATTTT | CASRPFSTVRNTIYF
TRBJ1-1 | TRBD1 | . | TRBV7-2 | TGTGCCAGCAGCATCCCTCGGGACAGGTTAGTCACTGAAGCTTTCTTT | CASSIPRDRLVTEAFF
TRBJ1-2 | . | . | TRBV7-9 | TGTGCCAGCAGCTTAGCAGGGTCTGGCTACACCTTC | CASSLAGSGYTF
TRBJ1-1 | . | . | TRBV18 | TGTGCCAGCTCACCACCGGGACTGAACACTGAAGCTTTCTTT | CASSPPGLNTEAFF
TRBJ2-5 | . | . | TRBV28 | TGTGCCAGCAGTCGAGGTGGAGAGACCCAGTACTTC | CASSRGGETQYF
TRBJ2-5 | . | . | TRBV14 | TGTGCCAGCAGCCCCGACCCATCCAGGGAGACCCAGTACTTC | CASSPDPSRETQYF
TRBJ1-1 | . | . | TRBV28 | TGTGCCAGCAGCCCTTTCCCGGGATATCGGAACACTGAAGCTTTCTTT | CASSPFPGYRNTEAFF
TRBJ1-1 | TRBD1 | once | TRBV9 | TGTGCCAGCAGCGGGTTAGACAGGACAGGTGAAGCTTTCTTT | CASSGLDRTGEAFF
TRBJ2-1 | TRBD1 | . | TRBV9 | TGTGCCAGCAGAGGGACAGACTCCTACAATGAGCAGTTCTTC | CASRGTDSYNEQFF
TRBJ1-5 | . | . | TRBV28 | TGTGCCAGCAGTTTATGGGCAGGACGGGGGAATAGCAATCAGCCCCAGCATTTT | CASSLWAGRGNSNQPQHF
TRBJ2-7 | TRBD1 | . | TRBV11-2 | TGTGCCAGCAGCGCGGGACAGGGGGCGATATACGAGCAGTACTTC | CASSAGQGAIYEQYF
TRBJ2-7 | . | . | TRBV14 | TGTGCCAGCAGCCGAGAAGGGCCATTACTACGAGAAGAGCAGTACTTC | CASSREGPLLREEQYF
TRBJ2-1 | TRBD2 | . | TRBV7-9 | TGTGCCAGCAGCTTGTCCCTAGCGGCCGATGAGCAGTTCTTC | CASSLSLAADEQFF
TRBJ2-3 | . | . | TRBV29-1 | TGCAGCGTCCGACAGAGAACAGATACGCAGTATTTT | CSVRQRTDTQYF
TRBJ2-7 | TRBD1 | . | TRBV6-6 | TGTGCCAGCAGCCGTAACAGGGGGCGTTTACAGGAGCAGTACTTC | CASSRNRGRLQEQYF
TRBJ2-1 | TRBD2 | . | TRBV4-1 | TGCGCCAGCAGCAATACACCGTCTAGCGGGAGCAGAGAGCAGTTCTTC | CASSNTPSSGSREQFF
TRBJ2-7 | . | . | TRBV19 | TGTGCCAGTAGTGCGGGACAATTCTACGAGCAGTACTTC | CASSAGQFYEQYF
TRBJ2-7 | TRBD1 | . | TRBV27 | TGTGCCAGCAGCTGGGACAGGGGGCTCGAGCAGTACTTC | CASSWDRGLEQYF
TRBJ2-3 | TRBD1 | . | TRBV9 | TGTGCCAGCAGCGTGAACCGGGACAGGGCAACAGATACGCAGTATTTT | CASSVNRDRATDTQYF
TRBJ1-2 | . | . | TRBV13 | TGTGCCAGCAGCTTAGGGACAGCTAAACAATTCTATGGCTACACCTTC | CASSLGTAKQFYGYTF
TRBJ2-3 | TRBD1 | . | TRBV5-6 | TGTGCCAGCAGCTGGGACAGGACACGCGCAGATACGCAGTATTTT | CASSWDRTRADTQYF
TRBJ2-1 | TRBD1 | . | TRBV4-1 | TGCGCCAGCAGCCAAGATTTTGGGACAGGCTCCTACAATGAGCAGTTCTTC | CASSQDFGTGSYNEQFF
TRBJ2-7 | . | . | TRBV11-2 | TGTGCCAGCAGCTTCGGGACATACTACGAGCAGTACTTC | CASSFGTYYEQYF
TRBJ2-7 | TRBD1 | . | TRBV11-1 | TGTGCCAGCAGCGTAGACGCAATAGTGACAGGGGGTATTTACGAGCAGTACTTC | CASSVDAIVTGGIYEQYF
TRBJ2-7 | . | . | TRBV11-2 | TGTGCCAGCAGAGGACGGACCTACGAGCAGTACTTC | CASRGRTYEQYF
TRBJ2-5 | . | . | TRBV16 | TGTGCCAGCAGCCAATACATGAGGGAGACCCAGTACTTC | CASSQYMRETQYF
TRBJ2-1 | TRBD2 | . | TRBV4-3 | TGCGCCAGCAGCCAAGTAACGGGACTAGCGGGCTACAATGAGCAGTTCTTC | CASSQVTGLAGYNEQFF
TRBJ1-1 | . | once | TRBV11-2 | TGTGCCAGCAGCTTATATGGGTGGCGGATGAACACTGAAGCTTTCTTT | CASSLYGWRMNTEAFF
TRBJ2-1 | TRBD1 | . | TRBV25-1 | TGTGCCAGCAGTGTCCGGGACAGAGGGAATGAGCAGTTCTTC | CASSVRDRGNEQFF
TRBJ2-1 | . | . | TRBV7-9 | TGTGCCAGCAGAGGGGTAATTGCGGTAATGTCGTCCTACAATGAGCAGTTCTTC | CASRGVIAVMSSYNEQFF
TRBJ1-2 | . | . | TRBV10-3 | TGTGCCATCAGTGGGGGTCACGCGGGCTACACCTTC | CAISGGHAGYTF
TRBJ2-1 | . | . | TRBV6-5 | TGTGCCAGCAGTTACCCTGACAATGAGCAGTTCTTC | CASSYPDNEQFF
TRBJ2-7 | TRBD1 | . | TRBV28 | TGTGCCAGCAGCGGACAGGTGACTGTCTACTCCTACGAGCAGTACTTC | CASSGQVTVYSYEQYF
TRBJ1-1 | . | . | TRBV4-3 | TGCGCCAGCAGCCCTGCAGGGGTGACTGACCTCATGAACACTGAAGCTTTCTTT | CASSPAGVTDLMNTEAFF
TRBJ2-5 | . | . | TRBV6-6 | TGTGCCAGCAGTCATCGGGGGAACCAAGAGACCCAGTACTTC | CASSHRGNQETQYF
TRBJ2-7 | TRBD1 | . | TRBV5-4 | TGTGCCAGCAGCTTGTTGGGACAGGGGGCCTACGAGCAGTACTTC | CASSLLGQGAYEQYF
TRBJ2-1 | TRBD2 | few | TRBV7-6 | TGTGCCAGCAGCCATACTAGCGGGAGGGCGTTCAATGAGCAGTTCTTC | CASSHTSGRAFNEQFF
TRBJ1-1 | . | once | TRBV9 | TGTGCCAGCAGCGTAGGAGGTCAGAACACTGAAGCTTTCTTT | CASSVGGQNTEAFF
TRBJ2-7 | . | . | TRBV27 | TGTGCCAGCAGTCTCACACTAAGAGGGGCCGCCTACGAGCAGTACTTC | CASSLTLRGAAYEQYF
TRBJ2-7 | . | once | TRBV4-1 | TGCGCCAGCAGCCCAGAGAGACCGGGCCTCTCCTACGAGCAGTACTTC | CASSPERPGLSYEQYF
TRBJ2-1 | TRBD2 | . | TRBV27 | TGTGCCAGCAGTCGACCGACTAGCGGGGGTCATGAGCAGTTCTTC | CASSRPTSGGHEQFF
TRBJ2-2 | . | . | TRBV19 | TGTGCCAGTACCGATATACGGACCCTCACCGGGGAGCTGTTTTTT | CASTDIRTLTGELFF
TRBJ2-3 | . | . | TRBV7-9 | TGTGCCAGCAGCTCGCCGGGGCGGCGGGACACAGATACGCAGTATTTT | CASSSPGRRDTDTQYF
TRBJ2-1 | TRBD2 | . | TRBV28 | TGTGCCAGCAGTGGGCGGACTAGCGGGAGGGCATCCTACAATGAGCAGTTCTTC | CASSGRTSGRASYNEQFF